This section outlines one TCR beta chain sequence together with its context. The junction shows a germline mismatch at one end, possibly a read error. Starting material for RNA and DNA co-extraction consisted of about 20-30 mg of unsorted bulk tissue. TCR beta cDNA was made from around 520 ng total RNA with a constant-region primer. What produced the TCR beta libraries was three nested multiplex PCR rounds using slightly modified ARM-PCR. TCRdb processed the multiplex PCR reads anew with MiXCR; each CDR3 protein has one entry. The sample shows some 110,000 distinct CDR3 sequences, around 60% of them seen only once. This record belongs to a study of tumor-infiltrating lymphocytes in primary liver carcinoma. Source material: liver tumor tissue from sampling region 3. Subset meaning: tumor region T3, left-lateral pole. The sequence derives from a woman aged 55-70 years with primary liver carcinoma and hepatitis B virus infection.

CDR3 DNA sequence: TGTGCCAGCAGTTACCGACAGGAAAGTTCACCCATCCACTTT. Residues: CASSYRQESSPIHF. V and J are TRBV6-5 and TRBJ1-6; D may be TRBD1 (6 bases). The germline gives CDR1 MNHEY, CDR2 SVGAGI. This CDR3 is built from 14 residues.